The 8 T cell receptor beta chains below all came from one sample that was sequenced in a study of T cells in Graves' hyperthyroidism and ophthalmopathy. TCR beta CDR3 sequences were amplified from RNA transcripts. In the first-round RT-PCR of the TCR CDR3, the HTBI primer set was used. Via MiXCR, TCRdb re-called the multiplex PCR reads, giving one row per CDR3 protein. Among hundreds of thousands of distinct CDR3 sequences listed, less than 30% were seen once. Sequencing input: blood. Receptors were obtained from a man in his forties or fifties with Graves' hyperthyroidism that later progressed to Graves' ophthalmopathy.

This clonotype was observed at least ten times. The chain recombines TRBV7-8 with TRBJ1-1; D is undetermined. The length of the CDR3 is 13 residues. The V gene's germline CDR1 is SGHVS and CDR2 FQNEAQ. V was trimmed by 4 bases and J by 10 bases, leaving 16 bases between them. The DNA of the CDR3 is TGTGCCAGCAGCTCGGGCCCGTATGAGGGAGCTTTCTTT. Its protein product is CASSSGPYEGAFF.

In this sample, this clonotype turned up many times. The genes are TRBV11-2 and TRBJ2-5; D assignment may be TRBD1 or TRBD2 (5 bases each). There are 13 residues in the CDR3. V lost 3 bases and J 5 bases, leaving 10 bases between the germline ends. In germline, CDR1 is SGHAT, CDR2 FQNNGV. CDR3 protein: CASSFSGAETQYF. The CDR3 nucleotides are TGTGCCAGCAGCTTTTCCGGGGCGGAGACCCAGTACTTC. Drawing the rest from reference TRBV11-2 and TRBJ2-5, the complete variable domain is EAGVAQSPRYKIIEKRQSVAFWCNPISGHATLYWYQQILGQGPKLLIQFQNNGVVDDSQLPKDRFSAERLKGVDSTLKIQPAKLEDSAVYLCASSFSGAETQYFGPGTRLLVL.

The chain joins TRBV20-1 to TRBJ1-1; the D gene is possibly TRBD1 (5 bases). This CDR3 contains 13 residues. V lost 6 bases and J 5 bases, leaving 16 bases between the germline ends. CDR1 and CDR2 from the germline V gene are DFQATT and SNEGSKA (reference sequence). CDR3 sequence: CSAPSGVWTEAFF. CDR3 DNA: TGCAGTGCCCCATCGGGGGTCTGGACTGAAGCTTTCTTT.

This clonotype was seen many times. The chain has TRBV7-9 and TRBJ2-5; D gene ambiguous. Germline V gene data show CDR1 as SEHNR and CDR2 as FQNEAQ (reference sequence). The CDR3 extends over 16 amino acids. Trimming pared 5 bases from V and 1 base from J, leaving 17 bases between. The chain's CDR3 is CASSHAQGRLQETQYF. In DNA form, the CDR3 reads TGTGCCAGCAGCCACGCCCAAGGGCGCCTCCAAGAGACCCAGTACTTC. Supplemented by reference TRBV7-9 and TRBJ2-5, the full variable domain reads DTGVSQNPRHKITKRGQNVTFRCDPISEHNRLYWYRQTLGQGPEFLTYFQNEAQLEKSRLLSDRFSAERPKGSFSTLEIQRTEQGDSAMYLCASSHAQGRLQETQYFGPGTRLLVL.

This clonotype appeared many times. The chain carries TRBV2 and TRBJ1-2, with D maybe TRBD1 (6 bases). Trimming took 4 bases from V and 5 from J, leaving 11 bases between them. Germline CDR1 reads SNHLY; CDR2 reads FYNNEI. The CDR3 spans 13 residues. The CDR3 sequence: CASSGDNGYGYTF. The CDR3 DNA is TGTGCCAGCAGTGGGGACAACGGGTATGGCTACACCTTC.

This clonotype was seen ten or more times. This chain links TRBV19 with TRBJ1-1, with D maybe TRBD1 (5 bases). Deletions cut 3 bases from V and 1 base from J, with 9 bases between. The CDR3 runs 14 residues. Germline CDR1 and CDR2: LNHDA and SQIVND (reference sequence). CDR3 region: CASSIAGWNTEAFF. CDR3 in DNA: TGTGCCAGTAGTATCGCAGGGTGGAACACTGAAGCTTTCTTT. Full variable domain (missing parts from reference TRBV19 and TRBJ1-1): DGGITQSPKYLFRKEGQNVTLSCEQNLNHDAMYWYRQDPGQGLRLIYYSQIVNDFQKGDIAEGYSVSREKKESFPLTVTSAQKNPTAFYLCASSIAGWNTEAFFGQGTRLTVV.

The chain uses TRBV28 and TRBJ1-1, with 11 positions matching TRBD1. Germline trimming cut 10 bases from V and 4 bases from J; bases unmatched to any gene: 11. The CDR3 is made up of 15 amino acids. From germline, CDR1 is MDHEN and CDR2 SYDVKM. The CDR3 region has the DNA TGTGCCACCACTGGACAGGGGGCGCCGGGCACTGAAGCTTTCTTT. Translating gives CATTGQGAPGTEAFF.

V and J are TRBV6-2 or TRBV6-3 and TRBJ2-5; 7 bases fit TRBD2. CDR3 length: 15 amino acids. V shed 11 bases and J 2 bases; nucleotides not matched to a gene: 14. Germline-derived CDR1 and CDR2 are MNHEY and SVGEGT. The CDR3 DNA reads as TGTGCCGCCCATGACCCGGCGGGGGAACAAGAGACCCAGTACTTC. This sequence encodes CAAHDPAGEQETQYF.